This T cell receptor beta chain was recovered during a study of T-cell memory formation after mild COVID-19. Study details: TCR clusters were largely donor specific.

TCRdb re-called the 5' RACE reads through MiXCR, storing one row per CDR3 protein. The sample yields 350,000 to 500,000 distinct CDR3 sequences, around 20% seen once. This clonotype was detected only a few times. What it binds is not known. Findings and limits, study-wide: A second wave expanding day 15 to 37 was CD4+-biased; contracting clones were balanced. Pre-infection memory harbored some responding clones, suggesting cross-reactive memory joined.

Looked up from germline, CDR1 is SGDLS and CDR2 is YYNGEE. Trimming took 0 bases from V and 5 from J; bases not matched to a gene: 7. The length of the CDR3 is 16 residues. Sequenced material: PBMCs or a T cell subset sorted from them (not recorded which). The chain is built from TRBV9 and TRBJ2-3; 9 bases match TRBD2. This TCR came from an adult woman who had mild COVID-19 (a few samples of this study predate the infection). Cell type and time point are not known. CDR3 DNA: TGTGCCAGCAGCGTAGGAGCGGGGGGCCCCGGAGATACGCAGTATTTT. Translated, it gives CASSVGAGGPGDTQYF.